The 16 T cell receptor beta chains below were found in one sample sequenced in a study of tumor and adjacent non-tumor tissue in lung cancer (dated by TCRdb to 2016 to 2018). Libraries were prepared through multiplex PCR. The sample was run on an Illumina HiSeq 2500. TCRbeta libraries were constructed through three rounds of nested PCR with primers (Table S4) according to protocols modified from ARM-PCR. The public sequencing data were trimmed at Q25 with fastp and processed into clonotypes with MiXCR by TCRdb, which kept only in-frame beta chains. Every distinct CDR3 protein forms one entry, paired with its most common genes and DNA. Here the sample has about 98,000 distinct CDR3 sequences; approximately 80% occur a single time. The ten biggest clones cover more than 25% of the sample. RNA was extracted from bulk unsorted tissue and checked for quality with a NanoDrop ND-1000 and an Agilent 2100. For the normal lung samples, distant non-tumor tissue was collected more than 3 cm away from the tumor edge.

Sequencing input: distant non-tumor lung tissue. Source of these receptors: a man in his 60s with small cell lung cancer.

Concerning this clonotype: The junction does not match germline at one end; this may be a read error. The chain is built from TRBV30 and TRBJ2-7, with a tentative D call TRBD1 (5 bases). The CDR3 has 12 amino acids. The germline gives CDR1 GTSNPN, CDR2 SVGIG (reference sequence). The chain's CDR3 is CVWSPVGHGQYF. The CDR3 nucleotides are TGTGTCTGGAGTCCTGTGGGGCACGGGCAGTACTTC. The variable domain in full, with the rest retrieved from reference TRBV30 and TRBJ2-7, is SQTIHQWPATLVQPVGSPLSLECTVEGTSNPNLYWYRQAAGRGLQLLFYSVGIGQISSEVPQNLSASRPQDRQFILSSKKLLLSDSGFYLCVWSPVGHGQYFGPGTRLTVT.

This clonotype is a singleton in its sample. Since a much larger clone is just one base distant, this may be a read error. The chain joins TRBV20-1 to TRBJ2-7, with TRBD2 matching 15 bases. CDR3 length: 15 amino acids. The germline V gene has CDR1 DFQATT and CDR2 SNEGSKA (reference sequence). CDR3 residues: CSPRSGLAGGYEQYF. CDR3 nucleotide sequence: TGCAGTCCTAGATCGGGACTAGCGGGGGGCTACGAGCAGTACTTC.

This clonotype has ten or more counts. This sequence joins TRBV6-1 and TRBJ1-5, with 7 bases that match TRBD1. J lost 7 bases, V lost 11 bases, and 17 bases had no gene match. Germline assignment: CDR1 MNHNS and CDR2 SASEGT. The CDR3 loop spans 15 amino acids. The CDR3 DNA sequence: TGTGCCTGCTTGGGAGACGAAGGGGGCAGGCAGCCCCAGCATTTT. Amino acid sequence: CACLGDEGGRQPQHF.

This chain links TRBV4-2 with TRBJ1-1; no clear D. The germline V gene has CDR1 LGHNA and CDR2 YNFKEQ. The CDR3 loop spans 11 amino acids. V gave up 1 base and J gave up 13 bases, with 10 bases separating them. The CDR3 nucleotides are TGTGCCAGCAGCCAAGGACCTGAGGATTTCTTT. This encodes CASSQGPEDFF.

Concerning this clonotype itself: The junction does not match germline at one end; this may be a read error. V usage is TRBV11-2 and J usage is TRBJ2-1; 10 positions agree with TRBD2. The CDR3 is 18 residues long. Germline CDR1 and CDR2: SGHAT and FQNNGV. The CDR3 DNA follows: TGTGCCAGCAACTTAGGAGTAGCGGGGGGCTACTACTATAATGAGCAGTTCTTC. As protein: CASNLGVAGGYYYNEQFF.

Concerning this clonotype itself: The limits of the CDR3 on the DNA are not certain, so only TCRdb's listed CDR3 is given. This rearrangement joins TRBV29-1 to TRBJ2-7; the table's D call of TRBD2 was not tested on the DNA. From germline, CDR1 is SQVTM and CDR2 ANQGSEA. The CDR3 region is 14 residues in length, termini included. The CDR3 spells CSVAGGSACYEQYF.

In the case of this clonotype: The junction shows a germline mismatch at one end, possibly a read error. The chain links TRBV5-4 to TRBJ2-2, with no clear D. The germline V gene has CDR1 SGHNT and CDR2 YYREEE (reference sequence). The CDR3 has 14 amino acids. The CDR3 here is CGSSSVANTGELFF. CDR3 nucleotide sequence: TGTGGCAGTAGCTCCGTCGCGAATACCGGGGAGCTGTTTTTT.

Note on this clonotype: Sequence at one end of the junction differs from germline and may be a read error. The chain is built from TRBV6-6 and TRBJ2-2, with D possibly matching TRBD1 (7 bases). Germline-derived CDR1 and CDR2 are MNHNY and SVGAGI (reference sequence). The CDR3 runs to 16 residues. The CDR3 sequence: CASSQGRDPNTGEPFF. The CDR3 nucleotides read TGTGCCAGTTCACAGGGGCGGGACCCGAACACCGGGGAGCCGTTTTTT.

In regard to this clonotype: The junction departs from the called germline gene at one end, perhaps through a read error. The chain employs TRBV5-4 and TRBJ2-7; D call uncertain. Germline CDR1 reads SGHNT; CDR2 reads YYREEE (reference sequence). CDR3 length: 13 amino acids. This chain's CDR3 is CASSLLPSGEQHF. Here the CDR3 DNA reads TGTGCCAGCAGCTTGCTCCCCTCCGGCGAGCAGCACTTC.

Points on this clonotype: A much larger clone differs by one base, so this may be a read error. The J gene is TRBJ1-5, the V gene TRBV20-1, with TRBD1 as a possible D gene (6 bases). Germline CDR1 and CDR2: DFQATT and SNEGSKA (reference sequence). The CDR3 totals 15 residues. The CDR3 reads CSARGGNKGDQPQHF. CDR3 in DNA: TGCAGTGCGAGAGGAGGGAACAAGGGGGATCAGCCCCAGCATTTT.

As to this clonotype: A much more abundant neighbour one base away suggests this may be a read error. The chain employs TRBV7-9 and TRBJ2-7; 7 bases align to TRBD2. The CDR3 runs to 13 residues. Germline V lookup: CDR1 SEHNR, CDR2 FQNEAQ (reference sequence). The CDR3, as DNA: TGTACCAGCAGCAGGCGGGAGAAATACGAGCAGTACTTC. It encodes CTSSRREKYEQYF.

This clonotype turned up a few times. A much larger clone differs from this one at a single base, so this may be a read error. The CDR3 ends on some other residue instead of the conserved phenylalanine or tryptophan, so this is likely a read error. This chain joins TRBV4-1 and TRBJ2-1, with TRBD2 matching over 8 bases. The CDR3 runs 16 residues. CDR1 and CDR2 from the germline V gene are MGHRA and YSYEKL. With V trimmed by 4 bases and J by 10 bases, 15 bases remained unmatched. The CDR3 reads CASSPRGSGTLMEQFL. The CDR3 DNA sequence: TGCGCCAGCAGCCCTCGTGGTAGCGGGACCTTGATGGAGCAGTTCCTC.

Comments on this clonotype: The junction departs from germline at one end; a sequencing error may be responsible. The chain recombines TRBV6-5 with TRBJ2-1, with 11 bases identical to TRBD2. This CDR3 is built from 17 residues. The germline CDR1 and CDR2 sequences are MNHEY and SVGAGI. The chain's CDR3 is CASSYSVRGLADNEQFF. The CDR3, as DNA: TGTGCCAGCAGCTACTCGGTCAGGGGACTAGCGGACAATGAGCAGTTCTTC.

This clonotype was detected only a few times. The chain uses TRBV20-1 and TRBJ1-2, with 7 bases lining up with TRBD1. The CDR3 spans 13 residues. Germline V CDR1 and CDR2: DFQATT, SNEGSKA (reference sequence). The J segment lost 7 bases and the V segment lost 0 bases, leaving 5 bases of the junction unmatched. As DNA, the CDR3 is TGCAGTGCTAGAGAGGAGACAGGGAGTGGCTACACCTTC. This sequence encodes CSAREETGSGYTF.

On this clonotype itself: A clone one base away is much larger, so this may be a read error. The chain links TRBV19 to TRBJ2-3, with a possible D match to TRBD1 (6 bases). Germline V CDR1 and CDR2: LNHDA, SQIVND (reference sequence). This CDR3 region has 14 residues. V was pared by 10 bases and J by 3 bases, with 17 bases between. The CDR3 is CANTTLQGTDTQYF. Written as DNA, the CDR3 is TGTGCCAATACTACTCTCCAGGGGACAGATACGCAGTATTTT.

In regard to this clonotype: Since a much larger clone is just one base distant, this may be a read error. The chain joins TRBV20-1 to TRBJ1-2; D is possibly TRBD1 (6 bases). Germline V gene data show CDR1 as DFQATT and CDR2 as SNEGSKA (reference sequence). The CDR3 runs to 15 residues. The V gene lost 0 bases and the J gene lost 3 bases, with 14 bases spanning the gap. The CDR3 loop is CSARDGHRVYYGYTF. DNA of the CDR3: TGCAGTGCTAGAGACGGGCACAGGGTGTACTATGGCTACACCTTC.